Sequencing of this T cell receptor beta chain was carried out in a study of cytomegalovirus exposure and HLA in healthy donors. General study points: V- and J-gene trimming of TCR beta was linked (in a later analysis) to a missense DCLRE1C variant. Exclusion applied to some V segments, including TRBV6-2 and TRBV6-3, as they were indistinguishable.

With 60 Vbeta and 13 Jbeta primers, the PCR was carried out. TCRdb's copy holds only in-frame clones and misses some; the assay was immunoSEQ multiplex PCR. This table has approximately 140,000 clones, more than 65% appearing once. The CDR3 is 14 residues long. The germline gives CDR1 SNHLY, CDR2 FYNNEI. V was clipped by 6 bases and J by 4 bases; unmatched bases: 5. Points on this clone: Its matching antigen is unknown. Other DNA sequences from this sample encode an identical CDR3 as well.

This sequence joins TRBV2 and TRBJ1-5; 8 bases match TRBD1. This receptor was taken from a woman aged 55 to 70 in good health and CMV-seropositive. Specimen: PBMCs. CDR3 sequence (DNA): TGTGCCAGCAGGGACAGGGTTTCTAATCAGCCCCAGCATTTT. Translated, it gives CASRDRVSNQPQHF.